Listed below are T cell receptor beta chains from one sample, sequenced in a study of shared T cell receptors in the human thymus. Libraries were prepared by immunoSEQ multiplex PCR; TCRdb keeps only in-frame clonotypes and omits some of them. Seen here are 700,000 or so clones, approximately 83% observed once, and the top ten hold about 0.011%. These same records also appear under a second study, on human thymus T cells.

Sequenced input: thymocytes. These receptors were taken from a girl in the first two years of life with a congenital heart defect. CDR3s include the opening cysteine and the closing phenylalanine or tryptophan. Each record gives: D gene, clone size, V gene, J gene, CDR3 DNA, CDR3 protein. A D gene is named only where the DNA matches it firmly. The size of a clone is reported for some rows only, either as once, few or many, or as a class for expanded clones.

>TRBD1|NA|TRBV29-1|TRBJ1-3
TGCAGCGTTGAAAGCCTCGGACAGGCTTACACCATATATTTT
CSVESLGQAYTIYF
>TRBD1|NA|TRBV7-9|TRBJ1-1
TGTGCCAGCAGTTCCCCGGGACAGGGGTCAATGAACACTGAAGCTTTCTTT
CASSSPGQGSMNTEAFF
>TRBD2|NA|TRBV11-2|TRBJ2-1
TGTGCCAGCAGCTTACCCATTTCGGGGGGGCAATACAATGAGCAGTTCTTC
CASSLPISGGQYNEQFF
>TRBD1|once|TRBV6-6|TRBJ1-6
TGTGCCAGCAGTTACTTATCCGACAGGGATGGTTCACCCCTCCACTTT
CASSYLSDRDGSPLHF
>NA|NA|TRBV7-6|TRBJ1-1
TGTGCCAGCAGCTTAGGTACTTGGCCAATCCGGGACTTGAACACTGAAGCTTTCTTT
CASSLGTWPIRDLNTEAFF
>NA|NA|TRBV4-1|TRBJ2-7
TGCGCCAGCAGCCAAGGGCCGGGACAAGGGAGCTCCTACGAGCAGTACTTC
CASSQGPGQGSSYEQYF
>TRBD2|few|TRBV19|TRBJ2-3
TGTGCCAGTAGTATAACTAGCGGGGGGGACACAGATACGCAGTATTTT
CASSITSGGDTDTQYF
>TRBD2|NA|TRBV7-9|TRBJ2-1
TGTGCCAGCACCCAACTTAGACAACTAGCGGGGGGCCGCCTAAAGCAGTTCTTC
CASTQLRQLAGGRLKQFF
>NA|NA|TRBV18|TRBJ2-2
TGTGCCAGCACCCTGAGCGGGGAGCTGTTTTTT
CASTLSGELFF
>NA|NA|TRBV28|TRBJ1-5
TGTGCCACCTTGGGACAAAGCAATCAGCCCCAGCATTTT
CATLGQSNQPQHF
>TRBD1|NA|TRBV11-2|TRBJ1-2
TGTGCCAGCAGCTCCCGACAGGGAGGAGGCTACACCTTC
CASSSRQGGGYTF
>NA|few|TRBV2|TRBJ1-1
TGTGCCAGCAGTCAGGGGAACGGTGTGAACACTGAAGCTTTCTTT
CASSQGNGVNTEAFF
>TRBD2|few|TRBV2|TRBJ2-3
TGTGCCACCCGCCTACTATTAGCGGGGGGGTCCACAGATACGCAGTATTTT
CATRLLLAGGSTDTQYF
>NA|NA|TRBV2|TRBJ2-5
TGTGCCAGCAGTGTCGGGGAGCAGTACTTC
CASSVGEQYF
>TRBD1|NA|TRBV6-4|TRBJ1-6
TGTGCCAGCAGTCGACAGGGGAAGGGTGGAGATTCACCCCTCCACTTT
CASSRQGKGGDSPLHF
>NA|NA|TRBV5-1|TRBJ1-1
TGCGCCAGCAGTAGGGACATCGAACTGGGTAACACTGAAGCTTTCTTT
CASSRDIELGNTEAFF
>TRBD1|NA|TRBV7-6|TRBJ1-1
TGTGCCAGCAGCGTATCCGGGACAGCGAACACTGAAGCTTTCTTT
CASSVSGTANTEAFF
>NA|NA|TRBV2|TRBJ1-1
TGTGCCAGCAGTCTAACAGAATACACTGAAGCTTTCTTT
CASSLTEYTEAFF
>NA|few|TRBV16|TRBJ2-5
TGTGCCAGCAGCCCGAATACCGACAGGTTGGGGGAGACCCAGTACTTC
CASSPNTDRLGETQYF
>TRBD2|NA|TRBV27|TRBJ2-7
TGTGCCAGCAGTTTCGGACTAGCGGGGGGGAAGAGCTACGAGCAGTACTTC
CASSFGLAGGKSYEQYF
>TRBD1|few|TRBV30|TRBJ1-2
TGTGCCTGGAGTGTACGGTGGGACAGCGACTATGGCTACACCTTC
CAWSVRWDSDYGYTF
>NA|few|TRBV5-6|TRBJ2-7
TGTGCCAGCAGCCAGATATCGAGACTGCACTCCTACGAGCAGTACTTC
CASSQISRLHSYEQYF
>NA|NA|TRBV6-5|TRBJ2-5
TGTGCCAGCAGTCCCGCGGGACCCCTAAAGACCCAGTACTTC
CASSPAGPLKTQYF
>TRBD1|NA|TRBV7-8|TRBJ2-7
TGTGCCAGCAGCCGGGGACAGTACTCCTACGAGCAGTACTTC
CASSRGQYSYEQYF
>TRBD2|NA|TRBV5-4|TRBJ2-5
TGTGCCAGCAGCTTCGGACTAGCGGGGGAGCAAGAGACCCAGTACTTC
CASSFGLAGEQETQYF
>TRBD2|few|TRBV12-5|TRBJ2-2
TGTGCTAGTGGTTTGCCCCCCCCGGGACTAGAAAACACCGGGGAGCTGTTTTTT
CASGLPPPGLENTGELFF